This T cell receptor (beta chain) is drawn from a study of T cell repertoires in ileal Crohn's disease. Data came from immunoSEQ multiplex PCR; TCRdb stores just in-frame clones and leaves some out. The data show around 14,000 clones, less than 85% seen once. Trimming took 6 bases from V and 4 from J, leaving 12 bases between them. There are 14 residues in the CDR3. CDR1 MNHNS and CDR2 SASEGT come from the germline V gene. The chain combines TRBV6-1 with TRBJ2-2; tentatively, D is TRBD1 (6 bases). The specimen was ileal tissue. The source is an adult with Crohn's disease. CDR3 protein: CASRSGAGTGELFF. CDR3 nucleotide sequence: TGTGCCAGCAGGTCAGGGGCCGGCACCGGGGAGCTGTTTTTT.